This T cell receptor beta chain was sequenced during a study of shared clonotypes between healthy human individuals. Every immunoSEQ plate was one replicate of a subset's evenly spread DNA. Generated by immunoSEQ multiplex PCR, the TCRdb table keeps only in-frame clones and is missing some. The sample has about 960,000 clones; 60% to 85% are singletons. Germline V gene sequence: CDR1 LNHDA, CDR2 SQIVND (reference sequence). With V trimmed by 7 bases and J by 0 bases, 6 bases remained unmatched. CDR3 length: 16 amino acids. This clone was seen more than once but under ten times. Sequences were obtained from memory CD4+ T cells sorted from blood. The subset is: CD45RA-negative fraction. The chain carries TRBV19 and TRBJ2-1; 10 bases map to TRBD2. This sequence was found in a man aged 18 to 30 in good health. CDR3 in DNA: TGTGCCAGTAAACTAGCGGGACGAAGCTCCTACAATGAGCAGTTCTTC. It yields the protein CASKLAGRSSYNEQFF.